Detailed here is one T cell receptor beta chain. Its specificity is unknown. The junction differs from germline at one of its ends, possibly a read error. This entry belongs to a study of Graves' ophthalmopathy and Graves' hyperthyroidism. Study at large: The authors collected peripheral blood at initial diagnosis, before any treatment. Study-level findings and limits: Most expanded clonotypes from thyroid (those above 0.001 frequency) were also found in blood.

As the template, RNA transcripts were used to amplify TCR beta CDR3 regions. Second-round multiplex PCR came after a first-round RT-PCR that employed HTBI primers. In TCRdb, the multiplex PCR reads were re-called with MiXCR into one record per CDR3 protein. The table shows hundreds of thousands of distinct CDR3 sequences, with about 40% occurring only once. CDR1 and CDR2 from the germline V gene are KGHDR and SFDVKD. CDR3 size: 15 residues. The starting material, approximately 9.7 ml of fresh peripheral blood, provided the PBMCs. J is TRBJ1-4 and V is TRBV24-1, with D possibly TRBD1 on 6 matching bases. Sequenced material: peripheral blood. The TCR was taken from an adult man with Graves' ophthalmopathy. The CDR3 DNA follows: TGTGCCACCAGTGAAGGACAGACTTTAAATGAAAAACTGTTATTT. Encoded protein: CATSEGQTLNEKLLF.